The T cell receptor (beta chain) under discussion was sequenced for a study of T-cell memory formation after mild COVID-19. The table lists this clonotype with a few counts. Antigen: not known. Study results and limitations: A subset of responding clones appeared in pre-infection memory, suggesting cross-reactive memory joined.

From germline, CDR1 is SGHRS and CDR2 YFSETQ. The trim removed 4 bases at V and 4 bases at J, leaving 7 bases unmatched. The CDR3 is made up of 14 amino acids. TCRdb used MiXCR to reprocess the 5' RACE reads, holding one entry per CDR3 protein. This sample carries hundreds of thousands of distinct CDR3 sequences, about a sixth of them seen once, and the ten largest clones take around 20%. The clonotype was recovered from a man aged 18 to 35 who had mild COVID-19 (a few samples of this study predate the infection). Cell type and time point are not known. The sequenced sample was PBMCs or a T cell subset sorted from them (not recorded which). This chain connects TRBV5-1 to TRBJ1-2; 7 nucleotides align to TRBD1. The CDR3 region has the DNA TGCGCCAGCAGCCCGCAGGGGGGTAGCTATGGCTACACCTTC. Encoded protein: CASSPQGGSYGYTF.